This T cell receptor (beta chain) comes out of a study of cytotoxic CD8 clonotypes in ibrutinib-treated CLL (dated by TCRdb to the early 2020s). Background on the whole study: The cohort was composed of under 12 relapsed/refractory and fewer than 16 treatment-naive patients; IGHV unmutated status was identified in roughly 17 patients. Partial responses were observed in 24 patients and complete responses in 2; after a median follow-up of 68 months, remission was maintained in 14 patients and progression was observed in approximately 12. Response samples were obtained after a median of around 11 months of treatment, with a range of roughly 6 to 40 months. On average, each sample had some 260,000 productive templates and 100,000 or so productive rearrangements. Longitudinal samples were available for about 30% of the 86 trial participants. Cryopreserved peripheral blood mononuclear cells were obtained before treatment, at response, and at either sustained remission or disease progression. Patients were still on ibrutinib when every remission and progressive disease sample was collected. The investigation overall reported the following: Sampling times were not matched between patients in sustained remission and patients whose disease was progressing, and lymph node repertoires were not examined. An increase in clonality was observed at ibrutinib response, with clonality remaining stable during sustained remission and falling back toward baseline at progression. Public clonotypes were found to be uncommon and were observed to contract or remain stable during treatment; the increase in clonality was shown to reflect expansion of private clonotypes at ibrutinib response. Baseline clonality exceeded that of age-matched healthy donors and correlated strongly with circulating CD8+ T-cell counts.

Read against the paper, the sample's time point label means: approximately 11 months on ibrutinib. For TCR beta library preparation, approximately 2.2 micrograms of genomic DNA were isolated from cryopreserved PBMCs. High-throughput TCR beta sequencing was performed on longitudinal blood samples from CLL patients receiving ibrutinib monotherapy. The patients took part in an open-label, single-center phase 2 trial of ibrutinib monotherapy. This clone was detected only once. It lacks a known antigen. At one of its ends the junction is not consistent with the germline gene, which may arise from a read error. CDR3 length: 13 amino acids, cysteine to phenylalanine. The CDR3 DNA has 39 bases and is translated from base 1. The germline V gene (reference sequence) provides CDR1 LNHDA and CDR2 SQIVND. A MiSeq instrument was used for deep resolution sequencing, which targeted depths ranging from 1 in 1 million up to 1 in 200,000 T cells, with coverage averaging 10x for each clonotype. The immunoSEQ hsTCRB Kit was used to generate the TCR beta libraries. The paper's processing steps were these. Data were analyzed with ImmunoSEQ Data Assistant and ImmunoSEQ Analyzer, with V, D and J genes assigned per IMGT definitions. Clonality was computed as one minus normalized Shannon entropy of productive rearrangement frequencies, ranging from 0 to 1. Only overrepresented clonotypes making up at least 0.05% of each patient's repertoire were included in the public clonotype analysis. Thirteen repertoires from age-matched healthy donors, obtained from immuneACCESS, served as clonality controls. What TCRdb holds here is the immuneACCESS table cut down to in-frame rearrangements. Part of the clones is not present; checked against another copy, under half of the missing clones reflect an unresolved V gene, and the others are unexplained. For V, J and clone size, that table is used; D and trimming come from the DNA. This sample is represented by around 160,000 clones; 81% of them were singletons. The ten largest clones represent around 2% of the sample.

This clonotype was sampled from a human donor with chronic lymphocytic leukemia. The chain joins TRBV19 to TRBJ2-3; 5 matching bases give a weak D call of TRBD1. The sequencing here drew on PBMCs, taken after 12 months of ibrutinib treatment. CDR3 reads: CASSVDQGFTPYF. DNA sequence: TGTGCCAGTAGTGTAGACCAGGGATTCACCCCGTATTTT.